This T cell receptor (beta chain) is drawn from a study of identical twins. This clonotype was recorded at least ten times. What it binds is unknown. Each cDNA held unique molecular identifiers, and template switching gave it a universal primer site. TCRdb re-called the 5' RACE reads through MiXCR, storing one row per CDR3 protein. The table includes about 890,000 distinct CDR3 sequences, 12% detected once. Findings and caveats of the study: Memory repertoires showed no such pattern, whereas abundant cord blood beta clonotypes carried fewer insertions. Researchers caution that invariant MAIT and iNKT cells could partly confound zero-insertion analyses.

The CDR3 runs to 15 residues. V lost 5 bases and J lost 4, with 17 bases in between. This same sample was also taken into another study, of yellow fever vaccine responses in identical twins. As that study records: Reports say the vaccine T cell response in twins looked partly convergent and partly personalized.

The chain joins TRBV12-3 or TRBV12-4 to TRBJ1-1; D gene ambiguous. The receptor was derived from a woman in her late teens or twenties in good health. The specimen was PBMCs. DNA of the CDR3: TGTGCCAGCAGTCCTTTCTTCAGGTTCCCCACTGAAGCTTTCTTT. It codes for CASSPFFRFPTEAFF.